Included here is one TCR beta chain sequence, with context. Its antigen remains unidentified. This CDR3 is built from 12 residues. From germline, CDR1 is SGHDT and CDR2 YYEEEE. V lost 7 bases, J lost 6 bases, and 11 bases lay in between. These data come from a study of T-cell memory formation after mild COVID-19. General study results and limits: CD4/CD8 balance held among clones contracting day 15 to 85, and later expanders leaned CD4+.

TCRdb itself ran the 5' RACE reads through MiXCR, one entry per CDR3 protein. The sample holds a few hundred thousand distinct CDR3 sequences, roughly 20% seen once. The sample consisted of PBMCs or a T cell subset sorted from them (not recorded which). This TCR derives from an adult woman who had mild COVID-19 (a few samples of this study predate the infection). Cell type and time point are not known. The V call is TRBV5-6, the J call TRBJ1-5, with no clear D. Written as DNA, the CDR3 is TGTGCCAGCGAACACTTGGGTCAGCCCCAGCATTTT. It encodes CASEHLGQPQHF.